Below, 18 T cell receptor beta chains from the same sample are listed, as sequenced in a study of shared T cell receptors in the human thymus. Profiled with immunoSEQ multiplex PCR; TCRdb holds only in-frame clones, not every one. In the table there are 540,000 or so clones, 75% to 85% of which are singletons. In addition, the sample was reused for a study of human thymus T cells.

The material sequenced was thymocytes. Source of these receptors: a boy under two years old with a congenital heart defect.

The V and J genes are TRBV6-5 and TRBJ2-1; 13 nucleotides line up with TRBD2. The V gene end was trimmed by 7 bases and the J gene end by 5 bases; junction bases not matched to a gene: 5. CDR3 length equals 15 residues. The germline gives CDR1 MNHEY, CDR2 SVGAGI. CDR3 nucleotide sequence: TGTGCCAGCAACTCCGGGACTAGCGGGGACAATGAGCAGTTCTTC. Amino acids: CASNSGTSGDNEQFF.

The rearrangement joins TRBV7-9 to TRBJ2-1, with TRBD2 identical over 11 bases. Per germline, CDR1 SEHNR and CDR2 FQNEAQ (reference sequence). The CDR3 length is 15 residues. The V and J ends lost 4 bases and 4 bases, in that order; junction bases with no gene match: 3. CDR3: CASSYRTSGYNEQFF. CDR3 bases: TGTGCCAGCAGCTACCGGACTAGCGGGTACAATGAGCAGTTCTTC.

The rearrangement uses TRBV7-8 and TRBJ2-5; D gene uncertain. The CDR3 runs 13 residues. Per the germline V gene, CDR1 is SGHVS and CDR2 is FQNEAQ. Trimming left V 5 bases short and J 5 bases short, with 12 bases between. CDR3 bases: TGTGCCAGCAGCCCCCCCGCTAAGGAGACCCAGTACTTC. Translating it yields CASSPPAKETQYF.

The rearrangement uses TRBV9 and TRBJ1-2; D is possibly TRBD1 (5 bases). Between the trimmed V and J ends, which lost 4 bases and 4 bases, there was a span of 8 bases. Germline V gives CDR1 SGDLS, CDR2 YYNGEE. This CDR3 contains 12 residues. The CDR3 protein is CASSPGIYGYTF. The DNA for the CDR3 is TGTGCCAGCAGCCCAGGGATCTATGGCTACACCTTC. Variable domain in full (rest from reference TRBV9 and TRBJ1-2): DSGVTQTPKHLITATGQRVTLRCSPRSGDLSVYWYQQSLDQGLQFLIQYYNGEERAKGNILERFSAQQFPDLHSELNLSSLELGDSALYFCASSPGIYGYTFGSGTRLTVV.

The chain is built from TRBV6-6 and TRBJ2-7; no clear D. The V and J ends lost 8 bases and 7 bases respectively, with 12 bases between them. The CDR3 extends over 11 amino acids. CDR1 and CDR2 (germline): MNHNY, SVGAGI (reference sequence). The CDR3 sequence is CASSYDAEQYF. In nucleotides, the CDR3 is TGTGCCAGCTCCTACGATGCAGAGCAGTACTTC.

The chain has TRBV11-2 and TRBJ1-4; 7 bases match TRBD1. The germline gives CDR1 SGHAT, CDR2 FQNNGV. The J segment lost 5 bases and the V segment lost 0 bases, leaving 6 bases of the junction unmatched. The CDR3 length is 16 residues. Here the CDR3 DNA reads TGTGCCAGCAGCTTAGATCAAGCGGACAGGAATGAAAAACTGTTTTTT. This encodes CASSLDQADRNEKLFF.

The gene calls are TRBV28 and TRBJ2-7; 8 bases agree with TRBD2. Germline CDR1 MDHEN, CDR2 SYDVKM. V was clipped by 2 bases and J by 0 bases; unmatched bases: 12. This CDR3 spans 18 amino acids. The CDR3 spells CASSLARAGSGSSYEQYF. The CDR3 bases are TGTGCCAGCAGTTTAGCGAGGGCCGGAAGCGGGAGCTCCTACGAGCAGTACTTC.

This clone was recorded a few times. The rearrangement uses TRBV4-1 and TRBJ2-3; D unresolved. Trimming removed 0 bases from V and 6 bases from J, with 22 bases in between. The CDR3 is 18 amino acids. Per germline, CDR1 MGHRA and CDR2 YSYEKL. CDR3 DNA sequence: TGCGCCAGCAGCCAAGATTGGGCCCACACCTATCTCACGGATACGCAGTATTTT. Its protein is CASSQDWAHTYLTDTQYF.

This chain connects TRBV5-6 to TRBJ2-1, with D perhaps TRBD2 (6 bases). Germline CDR1 and CDR2: SGHDT and YYEEEE. V lost 5 bases and J 4 bases, leaving 19 bases between the germline ends. There are 16 residues in the CDR3. Here the CDR3 reads CASSLPRAGPYNEQFF. The CDR3 DNA reads TGTGCCAGCAGTTTACCTAGGGCGGGACCTTACAATGAGCAGTTCTTC.

A few counts support this clone. The rearrangement links TRBV27 to TRBJ2-2; TRBD1 matches 11 bases. Trimming removed 1 base from V and 6 bases from J; junction bases left unmatched: 4. The CDR3 extends over 16 amino acids. In germline, CDR1 is MNHEY, CDR2 SMNVEV (reference sequence). CDR3 amino acids: CASSLFWTGGSGELFF. DNA of the CDR3: TGTGCCAGCAGTTTATTTTGGACAGGGGGCTCCGGGGAGCTGTTTTTT.

This clone was detected once. This sequence joins TRBV30 and TRBJ2-5; TRBD1 agrees at 10 bases. Germline CDR1 reads GTSNPN; CDR2 reads SVGIG (reference sequence). V trimming: 4 bases; J trimming: 4 bases; junction bases outside the gene matches: 9. The CDR3 runs to 15 residues. CDR3 sequence (DNA): TGTGCCTGGACCACGGACAGGGGGATTGGAGAGACCCAGTACTTC. It yields the protein CAWTTDRGIGETQYF.

This clone was seen a single time. The chain joins TRBV25-1 to TRBJ2-1, with D hard to call. This CDR3 contains 16 residues. Germline lookup yields CDR1 MGHDK and CDR2 SYGVNS. V was trimmed by 4 bases and J by 0 bases, leaving 13 bases between them. The CDR3 nucleotides are TGTGCCAGCAGTGTCTCCGCCCGCAGCTCCTACAATGAGCAGTTCTTC. This encodes CASSVSARSSYNEQFF.

The chain couples TRBV28 to TRBJ2-7, with 8 bases that match TRBD1. Germline loops: CDR1 MDHEN, CDR2 SYDVKM. The CDR3 runs to 16 residues. The ends lost 4 bases at V and 5 bases at J; junction bases unmatched: 13. This chain's CDR3 is CASSYLPRDRRHEQYF. Written as DNA, the CDR3 is TGTGCCAGCAGTTATTTGCCCCGGGACAGGCGCCACGAGCAGTACTTC. The entire variable domain, with the rest obtained from reference TRBV28 and TRBJ2-7, is as follows: DVKVTQSSRYLVKRTGEKVFLECVQDMDHENMFWYRQDPGLGLRLIYFSYDVKMKEKGDIPEGYSVSREKKERFSLILESASTNQTSMYLCASSYLPRDRRHEQYFGPGTRLTVT.

This chain joins TRBV2 and TRBJ1-4; 7 nucleotides line up with TRBD1. The CDR3 is made up of 15 amino acids. The ends lost 3 bases at V and 6 bases at J; junction bases unmatched: 7. The germline V gene encodes CDR1 SNHLY and CDR2 FYNNEI. CDR3 sequence: CASSDFLGTDEKLFF. Written as DNA, the CDR3 is TGTGCCAGCAGTGACTTTCTTGGGACAGATGAAAAACTGTTTTTT.

The chain links TRBV9 to TRBJ2-7; tentatively, D is TRBD2 (6 bases). Trimming pared 3 bases from V and 4 bases from J, leaving 23 bases between. This CDR3 is built from 17 residues. Germline CDR1 SGDLS, CDR2 YYNGEE. The CDR3 DNA sequence: TGTGCCAGCAGCGAAGACCGCTCGGGACTCCCATTTTACGAGCAGTACTTC. Its protein is CASSEDRSGLPFYEQYF.

The genes are TRBV5-1 and TRBJ2-6, with D possibly being TRBD1 (7 bases). CDR3 length: 17 residues. The V gene's germline CDR1 is SGHRS and CDR2 YFSETQ. V lost 2 bases, J lost 0 bases, and 12 bases lay in between. As DNA, the CDR3 is TGCGCCAGCAGCTTCAGGGGGGACGGCTCTGGGGCCAACGTCCTGACTTTC. Translating gives CASSFRGDGSGANVLTF.

The V and J genes are TRBV7-2 and TRBJ2-1; TRBD2 matches 11 bases. From germline, CDR1 is SGHTA and CDR2 FQGNSA. The V and J ends lost 5 bases and 1 base, in that order; junction bases with no gene match: 13. The CDR3 has 19 amino acids. CDR3 amino acids: CASSPLASGRQSSYNEQFF. The CDR3 DNA follows: TGTGCCAGCAGCCCCCTGGCTAGCGGGAGGCAATCTTCCTACAATGAGCAGTTCTTC.

The chain has TRBV6-1 and TRBJ2-7; 9 bases agree with TRBD1. Germline CDR1 is MNHNS and CDR2 is SASEGT. This CDR3 is built from 18 residues. Trimming cost V 2 bases and J 4 bases; bases outside gene matches: 15. Here the CDR3 DNA reads TGTGCCAGCAGTGAATGGGACAGGGATCCGGAGAGGGGATACGAGCAGTACTTC. It encodes CASSEWDRDPERGYEQYF.